The T cell receptor (beta chain) described here comes from a study of CD8+ T cells in alopecia areata. Study-wide findings and caveats: More clonal than normal scalp was lesional scalp, particularly alopecia totalis/universalis.

Germline-derived CDR1 and CDR2 are SEHNR and FQNEAQ (reference sequence). The CDR3 totals 12 residues. The V segment lost 7 bases and the J segment 11 bases; nucleotides outside the gene matches: 5. This clone is classed as medium-sized. Its specificity is not known. Treatment defined: oral pan-JAK inhibitor, 5-10 mg twice daily. It was cDNA, reverse transcribed from extracted RNA, that served as the sequencing template. Profiling relied on immunoSEQ multiplex PCR, and the TCRdb table lists in-frame clones only, not all of them. The sample lists about 180,000 clones; 58% were seen once. The chain links TRBV7-9 to TRBJ1-4, with 9 bases lining up with TRBD1. The sample here was CD4+ T cells sorted from blood, taken at week 56, from a patient treated with tofacitinib. The receptor comes from a human donor with alopecia areata. CDR3: CASNGQGIKLFF. The CDR3 bases are TGTGCCAGCAACGGACAGGGGATTAAACTGTTTTTT.